This TCR beta chain was retrieved from a study of cytomegalovirus exposure and HLA in healthy donors. Study summary: In a later analysis, the roughly 130 validation repertoires were reported to have used the same platform as the 600 to 700 first-cohort repertoires.

V lost 0 bases and J lost 2; bases outside the gene matches: 4. This CDR3 region has 16 residues. CDR1 is SGHRS, CDR2 YFSETQ, per germline. Sequencing was performed with immunoSEQ multiplex PCR; in TCRdb, only in-frame clones are kept and a portion is missing. The sample has about 250,000 clones; roughly 90% are singletons. The V call is TRBV5-1, the J call TRBJ2-2; 7 bases map to TRBD1. The sequence was obtained from a man younger than 35 in good health and CMV-seropositive. Sample: PBMCs. For the CDR3, the DNA is TGCGCCAGCAGCTTGGGGGGGACAGCCAACACCGGGGAGCTGTTTTTT. Protein sequence: CASSLGGTANTGELFF.